The 17 T cell receptor beta chains listed next were all sequenced from one sample in a study of T cell responses to AZD1222 COVID-19 vaccine. Assay: immunoSEQ multiplex PCR; the TCRdb copy retains only in-frame clones and omits some. There are 72,000 or so clones in the sample; about nine tenths occur only once, and roughly 24% lies in the top ten. Specimen: peripheral blood, collected on day 0 of AZD1222 vaccination. The receptor source for this set is an adult in good health.

The rearrangement uses TRBV10-1 and TRBJ1-1; D is ambiguous. The CDR3 runs to 15 residues. The V gene lost 5 bases and the J gene lost 3 bases, with 16 bases spanning the gap. Looked up from germline, CDR1 is WNHNN and CDR2 is SYGVQD (reference sequence). The CDR3 DNA reads as TGCGCCAGCAGTCTCTTACCGGGTGGGGACACTGAAGCTTTCTTT. It codes for CASSLLPGGDTEAFF.

This clone was counted only a few times. The chain combines TRBV6-2 or TRBV6-3 with TRBJ1-4, with TRBD1 matching over 7 bases. The CDR3 sequence is 14 residues long. V was clipped by 4 bases and J by 11 bases; unmatched bases: 10. CDR1 and CDR2 from the germline V gene are MNHEY and SVGEGT. The CDR3 region is CASSFAGGFPKLFF. The CDR3 region has the DNA TGTGCCAGCAGTTTTGCAGGGGGATTTCCCAAACTGTTTTTT.

The gene calls are TRBV6-5 and TRBJ2-1; no definite D call. There are 15 residues in the CDR3. The ends were cut back, 5 bases at V and 11 bases at J, with 22 bases in the middle. Looked up from germline, CDR1 is MNHEY and CDR2 is SVGAGI. The CDR3 loop reads CASSQNVDLLPKQFF. The CDR3 DNA reads TGTGCCAGCAGTCAAAACGTCGACCTACTTCCGAAGCAGTTCTTC.

This rearrangement joins TRBV6-1 to TRBJ2-1; no clear D. The CDR3 sequence is 16 residues long. Germline CDR1 and CDR2: MNHNS and SASEGT. Trimming left V 0 bases short and J 6 bases short, with 15 bases between. CDR3 sequence (DNA): TGTGCCAGCAGTGAAGCGATCCTCTCCGGTGTCAATGAGCAGTTCTTC. It specifies CASSEAILSGVNEQFF.

This clone was picked up a small number of times. The chain links TRBV29-1 to TRBJ2-1, with TRBD2 identical over 9 bases. V shed 4 bases and J 7 bases; nucleotides not matched to a gene: 8. CDR3 length: 14 residues. Germline CDR1 and CDR2: SQVTM and ANQGSEA. The CDR3 sequence: CSVGLLAGLNEQFF. The CDR3 bases are TGCAGCGTTGGACTGCTAGCGGGGCTTAATGAGCAGTTCTTC.

This clone was picked up one time. CDR3: CASGLVDGDNSPLHF. As DNA, the CDR3 is TGTGCTAGTGGTTTGGTAGACGGGGATAATTCACCCCTCCACTTT. V and J are TRBV12-5 and TRBJ1-6; D unclear. V shed 0 bases and J shed 5 bases, with 8 bases lying between them. The CDR3 totals 15 residues. Looked up from germline, CDR1 is LGHNT and CDR2 is FRNRAP.

The chain couples TRBV12-5 to TRBJ2-5; 13 bases fit TRBD2. The V gene end was trimmed by 1 base and the J gene end by 5 bases; junction bases not matched to a gene: 1. Germline CDR1 and CDR2: LGHNT and FRNRAP. The CDR3 has 15 amino acids. CDR3 loop: CASGLGTSGSETQYF. The CDR3 nucleotides are TGTGCTAGTGGTTTGGGGACTAGCGGGAGTGAGACCCAGTACTTC.

A single count supports this clone. The CDR3 nucleotides are TGTGCCAGCAGCTTAGATGCAACCGGGACAGGATGCAAAGGTAATGAAAAACTGTTTTTT. It encodes CASSLDATGTGCKGNEKLFF. This chain joins TRBV11-3 and TRBJ1-4; 8 nucleotides align to TRBD1. V lost 0 bases, J lost 4 bases, and 16 bases stayed unmatched. Germline loops: CDR1 SGHNT, CDR2 YENEEA. The CDR3 sequence is 20 residues long.

This sequence joins TRBV18 and TRBJ1-5; D possibly corresponds to TRBD1 (6 bases). V was trimmed by 0 bases and J by 7 bases, leaving 13 bases between them. This CDR3 has 15 amino acids. Germline CDR1 and CDR2: KGHSH and LQKENI. The CDR3 bases are TGTGCCAGCTCACCACCGGGGGGGGCAGGGCAGCCCCAGCATTTT. Translating it yields CASSPPGGAGQPQHF.

V and J are TRBV19 and TRBJ2-1; TRBD2 matches 12 bases. CDR1 and CDR2 (germline): LNHDA, SQIVND (reference sequence). This CDR3 spans 17 amino acids. V lost 5 bases, J lost 12 bases, and 17 bases stayed unmatched. CDR3 loop: CASSYTRLAGGTPGQFF. The CDR3 bases are TGTGCCAGTAGTTACACTCGGCTAGCGGGAGGGACTCCAGGGCAGTTCTTC.

The chain recombines TRBV21-1 with TRBJ1-1; the D call TRBD1 from the table was never checked on the DNA. TRBV21-1 has pseudogene status. CDR3 length equals 14 residues. CDR3 residues: CASSKEQKQTEAFF. The CDR3 DNA reads as TGTGCCAGCAGCAAAGAACAGAAGCAGACTGAAGCTTTCTTT.

This chain joins TRBV3-1 (or the pseudogene TRBV3-2) and TRBJ2-5, with TRBD2 as a possible D gene (5 bases). Trimming shortened V by 2 bases and J by 4 bases, and 8 bases separated the two germline ends. The CDR3 length is 13 residues. Germline loops: CDR1 LGHDT, CDR2 YNNKEL (reference sequence). The CDR3 loop reads CASSQNRGETQYF. The DNA of the CDR3 is TGTGCCAGCAGCCAAAACCGGGGAGAGACCCAGTACTTC.

This clone was seen a handful of times. The chain carries TRBV18 and TRBJ2-7, with TRBD1 matching over 9 bases. Losses at the gene ends were 5 bases for V and 2 bases for J; bases not matched to a gene: 4. The CDR3 totals 14 residues. Per the germline V gene, CDR1 is KGHSH and CDR2 is LQKENI. This CDR3 reads CASSAGTGPYEQYF. The CDR3 DNA follows: TGTGCCAGCTCAGCTGGGACAGGGCCCTACGAGCAGTACTTC.

This clone is a singleton in its sample. V and J are TRBV19 and TRBJ2-1; 7 bases map to TRBD2. Germline CDR1 and CDR2: LNHDA and SQIVND (reference sequence). After removal of 10 bases from V and 5 bases from J, the junction contained 11 bases not matched to a gene. This CDR3 spans 14 amino acids. The CDR3, as DNA: TGTGCCACCATCCGCGGGAGCGGCAACAATGAGCAGTTCTTC. Its translation: CATIRGSGNNEQFF.

V usage is TRBV7-2 and J usage is TRBJ2-7, with unresolved D. CDR1 is SGHTA, CDR2 FQGNSA, per germline. V gave up 5 bases and J gave up 3 bases, with 17 bases separating them. The CDR3 covers 15 residues. The CDR3: CASSDPIRLIYEQYF. The CDR3 DNA is TGTGCCAGCAGCGACCCTATTAGGCTGATCTACGAGCAGTACTTC.

This clone was counted only a few times. The genes are TRBV28 and TRBJ2-7; TRBD2 matches 8 bases. CDR3 length equals 15 residues. CDR1 is MDHEN and CDR2 is SYDVKM in the germline V gene. With 5 bases clipped from V and 5 bases from J, the junction kept 11 bases outside the gene matches. The CDR3 reads CASSNSGLARDEQYF. The CDR3 nucleotides read TGTGCCAGCAGTAATTCCGGACTAGCTAGAGACGAGCAGTACTTC.

V and J are TRBV6-1 and TRBJ2-7; D remains unclear. Germline CDR1 reads MNHNS; CDR2 reads SASEGT. The CDR3 has 13 residues. Trimming removed 0 bases from V and 6 bases from J, with 9 bases in between. CDR3 loop: CASSEAGASEQYF. CDR3 nucleotide sequence: TGTGCCAGCAGTGAAGCCGGAGCGAGCGAGCAGTACTTC.